Listed below are T cell receptor beta chains from one sample, sequenced in a study of cytomegalovirus exposure and HLA in healthy donors. The data were produced by immunoSEQ multiplex PCR, yet TCRdb's version contains in-frame clones alone and is incomplete. The table includes 120,000 or so clones, 78% detected once. Sequencing input: PBMCs. These receptor sequences come from a woman in her twenties or thirties in good health and CMV-seronegative. The conserved cysteine and the conserved F or W are not part of the CDR3 here. The order of the fields is J gene, V gene, D gene, CDR3 protein. The D gene is left open where the match is weak.

>TRBJ2-1|TRBV29-1|TRBD1
SVVYLEGAYEQF
>TRBJ2-2|TRBV30|-
AWSYGANTGELF
>TRBJ2-7|TRBV28|-
ASSLVPHEQY
>TRBJ1-2|TRBV14|TRBD1
ASSHSGQGYYGYT
>TRBJ1-1|TRBV5-1|-
ASKIEGTEAF
>TRBJ2-2|TRBV4-3|-
ASSQRISPNTGELF
>TRBJ2-3|TRBV2|-
ASSDTGVSTDTQY
>TRBJ2-3|TRBV19|TRBD2
ACSVTSGGDTQY
>TRBJ1-5|TRBV5-8|TRBD1
ASSRDRGRNQPQH
>TRBJ1-5|TRBV30|-
AWSVAGNQPQH
>TRBJ2-2|TRBV4-1|-
ASSLNREGTGELF
>TRBJ2-4|TRBV25-1|-
ASRGTGLGNIQY
>TRBJ1-2|TRBV28|TRBD1
ASSSPGTGGGGYT
>TRBJ1-2|TRBV19|-
ASSTPGRDYGYT
>TRBJ1-2|TRBV27|-
ASSSGFLLYT
>TRBJ1-5|TRBV28|TRBD1
ASSLQQGSWQPQH
>TRBJ1-4|TRBV7-2|-
ASSLQGREKLF
>TRBJ2-3|TRBV27|TRBD1
ASSLTGTGMLR
>TRBJ2-3|TRBV11-3|-
ASSLVDGDTQY
>TRBJ2-7|TRBV5-4|-
ASSRGTLVSLEQY
>TRBJ2-7|TRBV4-1|-
ASSSRTGKQY
>TRBJ1-1|TRBV5-4|-
ASSSREGPEAF
>TRBJ2-3|TRBV10-3|-
ATKAGDSSTDTQY
>TRBJ1-1|TRBV14|-
ASSQIDRPMAKNTEAF
>TRBJ2-2|TRBV2|-
ASNPLGATGELF
>TRBJ1-4|TRBV28|TRBD1
ASSFLGIRDRGHTNEKLF
>TRBJ2-7|TRBV15|-
ATSRDNTHSYEQY
>TRBJ1-2|TRBV7-2|-
ASSLDGGGWGYT
>TRBJ1-1|TRBV6-5|-
ASIMTVGGGTEAF
>TRBJ2-5|TRBV2|TRBD1
ASMGQGETQY
>TRBJ2-1|TRBV29-1|TRBD2
SVEGLAGNEQF
>TRBJ2-2|TRBV6-5|TRBD2
ATERGGGITGELF
>TRBJ2-5|TRBV6-1|TRBD2
ASASGEDLETQY
>TRBJ1-5|TRBV28|-
ASSRRQADNQPQH
>TRBJ1-1|TRBV4-3|-
ASSQDHHRGAISWAF
>TRBJ2-3|TRBV6-5|TRBD2
ASSYSTTSGKDTQY
>TRBJ2-1|TRBV7-8|TRBD1
ASSPLWTGEVAYEQF
>TRBJ2-7|TRBV5-4|TRBD1
ASSLSYRTGAYEQY
>TRBJ1-5|TRBV5-4|TRBD1
ASSSTPQGHQPQH
>TRBJ2-2|TRBV5-1|-
ASSLVGDRSGYTGELF
>TRBJ1-3|TRBV18|-
ASSPVASSGNTIY
>TRBJ1-1|TRBV28|-
ASGIEAGSETEAF
>TRBJ2-1|TRBV7-8|-
ASSSQGSYNEQF
>TRBJ2-5|TRBV11-2|-
ASSRHSQETQY
>TRBJ1-1|TRBV4-1|-
ASSQDLRGPGTEAF
>TRBJ1-5|TRBV7-8|TRBD1
ASSAYTGGNQPQH
>TRBJ2-7|TRBV25-1|TRBD2
ASSSLREVHEQY
>TRBJ2-3|TRBV7-2|TRBD1
ASSPGQGPQDTQY
>TRBJ2-5|TRBV9|-
ASSPLYQETQY
>TRBJ2-7|TRBV19|-
ASSIRGLSSYEQY
>TRBJ2-5|TRBV18|-
ASSPQVQETQY
>TRBJ2-5|TRBV18|-
ASSPGGQETQY
>TRBJ1-4|TRBV30|-
AWSVRGGEKLF
>TRBJ2-7|TRBV5-1|TRBD2
ASSGLAGATYEQY
>TRBJ1-2|TRBV9|-
ASSVDSGHNYGYT
>TRBJ1-6|TRBV6-5|-
ASSYSYSTYNSPLH
>TRBJ1-4|TRBV30|-
AWIPTRGSSNEKLF
>TRBJ2-5|TRBV9|-
ASSALRGDRRWAEETQY